This TCR beta chain was found in a study of memory CD4+ T cells and cytomegalovirus serostatus. Across the study: Of the healthy Belgian adults, several were CMV seropositive and around 22 seronegative.

Single viable CD3+CD4+CD8-CD45RO+ cells were sorted as the memory CD4+ T cells. Total CD4+ T cells were enriched by CD4 positive selection. Per the original methods: Out-of-frame sequences were removed, leaving 2,204,828 distinct TCRbeta sequences. Profiled with immunoSEQ multiplex PCR; TCRdb holds only in-frame clones, not every one. That table gives V, J and clone size, and the DNA gave D and trimming. The table shows around 84,000 clones, with roughly 80% occurring only once. The origin of this receptor is an adult in good health and CMV-seronegative. The sample was memory CD4+ T cells from blood.

The CDR3 sequence: CASSLGISREAFF. DNA of the CDR3: TGTGCCAGCAGCTTGGGAATTAGCCGTGAAGCTTTCTTT. The rearrangement joins TRBV5-5 to TRBJ1-1; D is ambiguous. This CDR3 is built from 13 residues. Per germline, CDR1 SGHKS and CDR2 YYEKEE (reference sequence). V shed 0 bases and J shed 7 bases, with 10 bases lying between them.